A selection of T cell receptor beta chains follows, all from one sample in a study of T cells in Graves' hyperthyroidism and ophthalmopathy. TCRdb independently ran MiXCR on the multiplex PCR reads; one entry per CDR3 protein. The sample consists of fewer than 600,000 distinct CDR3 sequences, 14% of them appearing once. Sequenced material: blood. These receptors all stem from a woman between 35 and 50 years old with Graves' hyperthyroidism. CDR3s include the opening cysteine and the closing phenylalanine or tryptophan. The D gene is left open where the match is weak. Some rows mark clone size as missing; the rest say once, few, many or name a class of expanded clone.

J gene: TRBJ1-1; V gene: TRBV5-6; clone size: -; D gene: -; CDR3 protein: CASSLGDTLKGNTEAFF; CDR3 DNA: TGTGCCAGCAGCTTGGGCGACACTTTAAAGGGGAACACTGAAGCTTTCTTT
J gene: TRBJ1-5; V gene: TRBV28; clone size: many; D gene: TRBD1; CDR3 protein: CASSPSRVDRGSNQPQHF; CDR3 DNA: TGTGCCAGCAGTCCCTCTCGGGTGGACAGGGGTAGCAATCAGCCCCAGCATTTT
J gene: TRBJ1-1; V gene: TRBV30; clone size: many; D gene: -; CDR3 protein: CAVSQGTVLRRAFF; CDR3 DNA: TGTGCCGTCAGCCAAGGGACGGTACTACGACGAGCTTTCTTT
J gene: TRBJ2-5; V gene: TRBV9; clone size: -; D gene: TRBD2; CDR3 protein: CASSVSAGVFRGQETQYF; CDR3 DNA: TGTGCCAGCAGCGTGAGCGCGGGGGTTTTTCGGGGGCAAGAGACCCAGTACTTC
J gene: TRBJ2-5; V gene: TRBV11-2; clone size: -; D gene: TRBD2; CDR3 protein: CASSLDSRLAGVGETQYF; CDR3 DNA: TGTGCCAGCAGCTTAGATTCCCGACTAGCAGGAGTGGGGGAGACCCAGTACTTC
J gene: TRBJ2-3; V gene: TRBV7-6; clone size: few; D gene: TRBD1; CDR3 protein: CASSRTGTGVTDTQYF; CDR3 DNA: TGTGCCAGCAGCCGGACCGGGACAGGGGTCACAGATACGCAGTATTTT
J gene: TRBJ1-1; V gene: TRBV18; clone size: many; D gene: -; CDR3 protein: CASSPLRSTDTEAFF; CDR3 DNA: TGTGCCAGCTCACCACTAAGGTCCACGGACACTGAAGCTTTCTTT
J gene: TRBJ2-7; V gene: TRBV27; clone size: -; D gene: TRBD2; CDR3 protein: CASRRTSEAYEQYF; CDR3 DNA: TGTGCCAGCCGGAGGACTAGCGAGGCCTACGAGCAGTACTTC
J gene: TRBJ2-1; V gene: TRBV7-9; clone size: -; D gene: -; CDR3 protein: CASSLDSSHPRGQFF; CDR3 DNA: TGTGCCAGCAGCTTAGACAGCAGTCACCCTCGAGGGCAGTTCTTC
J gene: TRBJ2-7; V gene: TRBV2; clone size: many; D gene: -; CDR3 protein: CASRTDSSYEQYF; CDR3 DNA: TGTGCCAGCAGGACAGACTCCTCCTACGAGCAGTACTTC
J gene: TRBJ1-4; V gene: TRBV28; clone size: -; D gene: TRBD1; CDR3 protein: CASRGWQGAKSGEKLFF; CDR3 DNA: TGTGCCAGCAGAGGGTGGCAGGGGGCAAAGTCTGGTGAAAAACTGTTTTTT
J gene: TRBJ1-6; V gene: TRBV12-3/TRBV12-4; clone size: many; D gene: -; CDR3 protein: CASSFSRVEGSPLHF; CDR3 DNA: TGTGCCAGCAGTTTTAGTAGGGTGGAAGGTTCACCCCTCCACTTT
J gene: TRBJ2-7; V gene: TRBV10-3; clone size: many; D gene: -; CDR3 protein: CAISESIGTGSEQYF; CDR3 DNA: TGTGCCATCAGTGAGTCGATCGGCACGGGCTCCGAGCAGTACTTC
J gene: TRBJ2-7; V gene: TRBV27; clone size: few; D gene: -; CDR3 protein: CASNPQGRLASYEQYF; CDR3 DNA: TGTGCCAGCAACCCACAGGGACGACTTGCCTCCTACGAGCAGTACTTC
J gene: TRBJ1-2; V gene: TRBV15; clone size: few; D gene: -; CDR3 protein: CATSRKGIQVGYTF; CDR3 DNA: TGTGCCACCAGCAGGAAGGGAATTCAGGTCGGCTACACCTTC
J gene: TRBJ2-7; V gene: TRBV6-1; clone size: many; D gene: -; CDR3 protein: CASIPAGASYEQYF; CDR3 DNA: TGTGCCAGCATCCCTGCAGGGGCCTCCTACGAGCAGTACTTC
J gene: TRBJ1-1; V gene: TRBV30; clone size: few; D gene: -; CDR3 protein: CAWKGGGATEAFF; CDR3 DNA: TGTGCCTGGAAGGGGGGGGGCGCGACTGAAGCTTTCTTT
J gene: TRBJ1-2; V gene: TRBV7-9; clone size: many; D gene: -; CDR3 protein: CASSLNSFYGYTF; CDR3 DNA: TGTGCCAGCAGCTTAAACTCCTTCTATGGCTACACCTTC
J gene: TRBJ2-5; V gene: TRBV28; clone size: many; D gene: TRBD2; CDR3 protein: CASSLGLAGIETQYF; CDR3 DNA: TGTGCCAGCAGTTTAGGACTAGCGGGAATAGAGACCCAGTACTTC
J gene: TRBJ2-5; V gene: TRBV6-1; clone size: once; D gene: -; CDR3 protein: CASASREIETQYF; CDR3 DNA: TGTGCCAGCGCGAGCAGGGAGATAGAGACCCAGTACTTC
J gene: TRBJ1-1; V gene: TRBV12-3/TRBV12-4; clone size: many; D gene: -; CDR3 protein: CASRTQGSGTEAFF; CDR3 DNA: TGTGCCAGCAGAACTCAGGGATCTGGCACTGAAGCTTTCTTT
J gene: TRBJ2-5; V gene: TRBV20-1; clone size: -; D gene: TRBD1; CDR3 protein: CSAAARQGNLQTQYF; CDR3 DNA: TGCAGTGCCGCCGCGAGACAGGGGAACTTACAGACCCAGTACTTC
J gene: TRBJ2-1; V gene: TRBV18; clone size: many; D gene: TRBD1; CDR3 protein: CASSGTGFEQFF; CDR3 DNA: TGTGCCAGCTCAGGGACAGGTTTTGAGCAGTTCTTC
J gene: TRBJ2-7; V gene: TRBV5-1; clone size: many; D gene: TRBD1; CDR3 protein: CASSLNRDSRPYEQYF; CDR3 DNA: TGCGCCAGCAGCTTGAACCGGGACAGCCGGCCCTACGAGCAGTACTTC
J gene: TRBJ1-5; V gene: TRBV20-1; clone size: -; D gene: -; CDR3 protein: CSALDRTLSNQPQHF; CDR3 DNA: TGCAGTGCTCTGGACAGAACCTTAAGCAATCAGCCCCAGCATTTT
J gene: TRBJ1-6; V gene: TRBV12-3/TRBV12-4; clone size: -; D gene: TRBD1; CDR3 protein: CASSTGTEHSPLHF; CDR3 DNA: TGTGCCAGCAGTACCGGGACAGAGCATTCACCCCTCCACTTT
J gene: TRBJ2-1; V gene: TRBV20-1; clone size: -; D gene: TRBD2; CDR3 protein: CSARSGRGYNEQFF; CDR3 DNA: TGCAGTGCTAGAAGCGGGAGAGGATACAATGAGCAGTTCTTC
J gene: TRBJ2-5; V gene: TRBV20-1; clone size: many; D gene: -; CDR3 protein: CSASGRGSFVETQYF; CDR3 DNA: TGCAGTGCTAGTGGCAGGGGAAGCTTTGTTGAGACCCAGTACTTC